This TCR beta chain was sequenced during a study of cytomegalovirus exposure and HLA in healthy donors. Trimming took 2 bases from V and 0 from J, leaving 11 bases between them. This CDR3 is 16 amino acids long. Germline lookup yields CDR1 SGHTA and CDR2 FQGTGA. A multiplex PCR was run with 60 Vbeta primers and 13 Jbeta primers. TCRdb keeps only in-frame clones here, not all; method: immunoSEQ multiplex PCR. The sample yields around 150,000 clones, about 86% seen once. Sequenced material: PBMCs. This clonotype originated in a woman aged 18 to 35 in good health and CMV-seronegative. The genes are TRBV7-3 and TRBJ2-1, with D unclear. CDR3 DNA: TGTGCCAGCAGCTTATTGGCAGGAAGCTCCTACAATGAGCAGTTCTTC. It specifies CASSLLAGSSYNEQFF.